These 23 T cell receptor beta chains originate from one sample sequenced in a study of HIV-infected children after antiretroviral therapy interruption (dated by TCRdb to about 2019). Library creation used 3' RACE. The instrument was an Illumina MiSeq. To correct PCR amplification bias, TCR libraries were generated from RNA with a 3' RACE protocol that used unique molecular identifiers. In TCRdb, the public reads were trimmed at Q25 with fastp and aligned with MiXCR, with productive beta chains retained. When rows share a CDR3 protein, they turn into one entry using the most common DNA and genes. In all, the sample holds about 89,000 distinct CDR3 sequences, and about 6.3% of those were seen once. 1% to 1.3% of the sample goes to the ten largest clones. Interpreted using the paper, the treatment or condition label stands for: PENTA 11 planned treatment interruption arm or continuous ART arm. The specimen comprised CD45RA+ CD4+ T cells from PBMCs, pooled from several time points, sampled from a donor given antiretroviral therapy, either interrupted or continuous. The sample's cell subset or site, from its label and the paper: naive CD4+ CD45RA+ CD45RO- T cells. Every receptor here comes from a pool of human donors with HIV.

This clonotype was counted many times. V is TRBV5-1 and J is TRBJ2-7; no reliable D call. CDR3 length: 13 amino acids. V dropped 2 bases and J dropped 4 bases, with 10 bases sitting between them. Looked up from germline, CDR1 is SGHRS and CDR2 is YFSETQ. The CDR3 loop is CASSLEGKYEQYF. The CDR3 DNA follows: TGCGCCAGCAGCTTAGAAGGGAAATACGAGCAGTACTTC.

This clonotype was found many times. V usage is TRBV6-2 or TRBV6-3 and J usage is TRBJ2-7, with a tentative D call TRBD1 (5 bases). V lost 6 bases and J 7 bases, leaving 16 bases between the germline ends. CDR1 is MNHEY and CDR2 is SVGEGT in the germline V gene. The CDR3 loop spans 13 amino acids. The CDR3 DNA sequence: TGTGCCAGCAGACCTACAGGTCCCGAAGAGCAGTACTTC. Protein sequence: CASRPTGPEEQYF.

The chain combines TRBV10-3 with TRBJ1-6; D is possibly TRBD1 (5 bases). Germline loops: CDR1 ENHRY, CDR2 SYGVKD. This CDR3 has 14 amino acids. V lost 10 bases and J lost 5, with 15 bases in between. Here the CDR3 reads CATHIEGNNSPLHF. The CDR3 nucleotides are TGTGCCACCCACATAGAGGGGAATAATTCACCCCTCCACTTT.

This clonotype was recorded many times. The chain employs TRBV5-1 and TRBJ2-2; weak D call: TRBD1 (5 bases). CDR1 is SGHRS and CDR2 is YFSETQ in the germline V gene. The CDR3 totals 15 residues. V was clipped by 4 bases and J by 0 bases, with 10 bases between them. The CDR3 sequence is CASSPSTANTGELFF. The CDR3, as DNA: TGCGCCAGCAGCCCTTCGACAGCGAACACCGGGGAGCTGTTTTTT.

This clonotype was counted many times. At one end, the junction sequence differs from germline, possibly due to a read error. The CDR3 DNA follows: TGTGCTAGCACCCCGGCGGGCTATAGCAATCAGCCCCAGCATTTT. Translated: CASTPAGYSNQPQHF. The chain links TRBV2 to TRBJ1-5; D ambiguous. This CDR3 comprises 15 residues. Germline loops: CDR1 SNHLY, CDR2 FYNNEI.

This clonotype was recorded at least ten times. This rearrangement joins TRBV11-2 to TRBJ2-2, with 8 bases lining up with TRBD1. The germline CDR1 and CDR2 sequences are SGHAT and FQNNGV. The CDR3 totals 15 residues. V lost 3 bases to trimming and J lost 5 bases; unmatched junction nucleotides: 5. The chain's CDR3 is CASSFGQGRTGELFF. The CDR3 DNA reads TGTGCCAGCAGCTTCGGACAGGGAAGAACCGGGGAGCTGTTTTTT. The full variable domain, its missing parts supplied by reference TRBV11-2 and TRBJ2-2, is EAGVAQSPRYKIIEKRQSVAFWCNPISGHATLYWYQQILGQGPKLLIQFQNNGVVDDSQLPKDRFSAERLKGVDSTLKIQPAKLEDSAVYLCASSFGQGRTGELFFGEGSRLTVL.

This clonotype has a count of ten or more. The chain employs TRBV19 and TRBJ1-5; D is uncertain. The CDR3 loop spans 13 amino acids. With 5 bases removed from V and 7 bases from J, the gap between germline ends came to 12 bases. The germline V gene encodes CDR1 LNHDA and CDR2 SQIVND (reference sequence). CDR3 sequence: CASSLSGVQPQHF. The CDR3 DNA is TGTGCCAGTAGTCTTTCGGGAGTCCAGCCCCAGCATTTT.

This clonotype was seen ten or more times. The V call is TRBV7-2, the J call TRBJ2-7; possibly TRBD1 for D (6 bases). V lost 4 bases to trimming and J lost 4 bases, with 11 bases between them. Germline V gene data show CDR1 as SGHTA and CDR2 as FQGNSA. The CDR3 extends over 13 amino acids. The CDR3 nucleotides read TGTGCCAGCAGCTCACAGGGCCGTTACGAGCAGTACTTC. Its protein is CASSSQGRYEQYF.

This clonotype was detected ten times or more. The genes are TRBV12-3 or TRBV12-4 and TRBJ2-1; D could derive from TRBD1 or TRBD2 (6 bases each). V dropped 6 bases and J dropped 7 bases, with 10 bases sitting between them. The CDR3 consists of 12 residues. The CDR3 is CASRVGGNEQFF. CDR3 sequence (DNA): TGTGCCAGCAGGGTAGGGGGGAATGAGCAGTTCTTC.

At least ten counts were recorded for this clonotype. The V and J genes are TRBV5-5 and TRBJ2-2; tentative D call: TRBD1 (6 bases). Germline lookup yields CDR1 SGHKS and CDR2 YYEKEE (reference sequence). There are 15 residues in the CDR3. V lost 0 bases, J lost 8 bases, and 14 bases lay in between. CDR3 protein: CASSLDRQAMGELFF. Written as DNA, the CDR3 is TGTGCCAGCAGCTTGGACCGACAGGCTATGGGGGAGCTGTTTTTT.

This clonotype appeared many times. CDR3 sequence: CASSYSASGSEQFF. CDR3 nucleotide sequence: TGTGCCAGCAGTTACTCCGCTAGCGGGAGTGAGCAGTTCTTC. The chain is built from TRBV6-5 and TRBJ2-1; 10 positions agree with TRBD2. From germline, CDR1 is MNHEY and CDR2 SVGAGI. The junction had 2 bases not matched to a gene; V was cut back by 0 bases and J by 9 bases. The CDR3 contains 14 residues.

This clonotype was found many times. This chain connects TRBV7-2 to TRBJ2-5, with D possibly being TRBD1 (6 bases). This CDR3 region has 14 residues. Germline V gives CDR1 SGHTA, CDR2 FQGNSA. The ends were cut back, 5 bases at V and 2 bases at J, with 12 bases in the middle. Here the CDR3 reads CASSLTGIQETQYF. The DNA for the CDR3 is TGTGCCAGCAGCCTGACAGGTATTCAAGAGACCCAGTACTTC.

This clonotype has a count of ten or more. The chain combines TRBV12-3 or TRBV12-4 with TRBJ2-3; D is perhaps TRBD2 (6 bases). Trimming took 5 bases from V and 6 from J, leaving 21 bases between them. CDR3 length: 16 residues. CDR3 residues: CASSARAGLVADTQYF. The CDR3 DNA reads TGTGCCAGCAGTGCCCGGGCGGGATTGGTGGCGGATACGCAGTATTTT.

In its sample, this clonotype was seen many times. This chain links TRBV10-1 with TRBJ2-3, with D perhaps assigned TRBD1 or TRBD2 (5 bases each). The length of the CDR3 is 18 residues. Trimming pared 2 bases from V and 2 bases from J, leaving 20 bases between. CDR1 and CDR2 from the germline V gene are WNHNN and SYGVQD (reference sequence). The CDR3 sequence: CASSELPSGTHNTDTQYF. As DNA, the CDR3 is TGCGCCAGCAGTGAGCTTCCATCCGGGACGCACAACACAGATACGCAGTATTTT.

V and J are TRBV20-1 and TRBJ1-2; no firm D call. Germline CDR1 and CDR2: DFQATT and SNEGSKA (reference sequence). The CDR3 has 12 residues. The ends were cut back, 1 base at V and 7 bases at J, with 10 bases in the middle. This CDR3 reads CSARGVGGGYTF. CDR3 DNA sequence: TGCAGTGCTAGAGGCGTGGGAGGTGGCTACACCTTC.

This clonotype was detected ten times or more. The rearrangement uses TRBV12-3 or TRBV12-4 and TRBJ2-7; 8 bases are a match to TRBD1. The CDR3 length is 13 residues. Trimming at V came to 5 bases and at J to 5 bases, leaving 5 bases not matched to a gene. CDR3 nucleotide sequence: TGTGCCAGCAGTCCCCGGACAGGGAACGAGCAGTACTTC. Its protein product is CASSPRTGNEQYF.

This clonotype has at least ten counts. The chain has TRBV29-1 and TRBJ2-6; D is unresolved. The CDR3 consists of 14 residues. Per germline, CDR1 SQVTM and CDR2 ANQGSEA. V lost 8 bases and J lost 0, with 11 bases in between. The CDR3, as DNA: TGCAGCCTCCAGAGTGGCTCTGGGGCCAACGTCCTGACTTTC. It translates to CSLQSGSGANVLTF.

This chain uses TRBV4-2 with TRBJ1-2; TRBD1 matches 7 bases. Trimming removed 4 bases from V and 7 bases from J; junction bases left unmatched: 3. Germline-derived CDR1 and CDR2 are LGHNA and YNFKEQ. This CDR3 is built from 12 residues. The chain's CDR3 is CASSPGQSGYTF. The CDR3 DNA reads as TGTGCCAGCAGCCCGGGACAGTCTGGCTACACCTTC.

Many counts were recorded for this clonotype. The gene calls are TRBV5-1 and TRBJ1-3, with D possibly TRBD1 on 6 matching bases. Trimming cost V 3 bases and J 0 bases, with 22 bases left between them. This CDR3 is built from 19 residues. Germline V gives CDR1 SGHRS, CDR2 YFSETQ. This chain's CDR3 is CASSSGTGTTLHSGNTIYF. The DNA for the CDR3 is TGCGCCAGCAGCTCCGGGACCGGGACAACACTCCACTCTGGAAACACCATATATTTT.

The sample holds a few counts of this clonotype. This rearrangement joins TRBV6-1 to TRBJ1-5; D perhaps matches TRBD1 (6 bases). The V and J ends lost 10 bases and 4 bases respectively, with 17 bases between them. This CDR3 is 14 amino acids long. The germline gives CDR1 MNHNS, CDR2 SASEGT. CDR3 loop: CATPRGTSNQPQHF. CDR3 nucleotides: TGTGCCACCCCGAGGGGGACCTCGAATCAGCCCCAGCATTTT.

This clonotype was detected ten times or more. The chain has TRBV7-6 and TRBJ2-5, with D unresolved. This CDR3 contains 12 residues. The V end was cut by 5 bases, the J end by 1 base, with 5 bases between. Germline V gene sequence: CDR1 SGHVS, CDR2 FNYEAQ. This chain's CDR3 is CASSRSQETQYF. The CDR3, as DNA: TGTGCCAGCAGCCGCAGCCAAGAGACCCAGTACTTC.

This clonotype was seen only a few times. V usage is TRBV30 and J usage is TRBJ1-1; D remains unclear. V lost 1 base to trimming and J lost 6 bases, with 6 bases between them. In germline, CDR1 is GTSNPN, CDR2 SVGIG (reference sequence). The CDR3 has 11 residues. The CDR3: CAWSGGAEAFF. The CDR3 DNA is TGTGCCTGGAGTGGGGGAGCTGAAGCTTTCTTT. Supplemented by reference TRBV30 and TRBJ1-1, the full variable domain reads SQTIHQWPATLVQPVGSPLSLECTVEGTSNPNLYWYRQAAGRGLQLLFYSVGIGQISSEVPQNLSASRPQDRQFILSSKKLLLSDSGFYLCAWSGGAEAFFGQGTRLTVV.

This clonotype was seen more than once but under ten times. The chain carries TRBV10-3 and TRBJ1-1; D might be TRBD1 (5 bases). The V and J ends lost 6 bases and 3 bases respectively, with 17 bases between them. In germline, CDR1 is ENHRY, CDR2 SYGVKD. This CDR3 comprises 15 residues. The CDR3 loop is CAIRVIDRGDTEAFF. In nucleotides, the CDR3 is TGTGCCATCAGGGTTATCGACAGAGGGGACACTGAAGCTTTCTTT.